This T cell receptor (beta chain) came from a study of T cells in Graves' hyperthyroidism and ophthalmopathy. Study-wide results and limits: Also found in blood were most expanded thyroid clonotypes above 0.001.

CDR1 and CDR2 from the germline V gene are SGDLS and YYNGEE. The CDR3 runs 16 residues. J was trimmed by 5 bases and V by 4 bases; bases with no gene match: 12. This clonotype was observed many times. Its antigen is undetermined. Amplified regions were TCR beta CDR3 sequences from RNA transcripts. A set of HTBI primers served as the primers for a first-round RT-PCR of the TCR CDR3. One entry per CDR3 protein results from TCRdb running MiXCR on the multiplex PCR reads. The sample holds 450,000 to 700,000 distinct CDR3 sequences; about half are singletons and the top ten take around 8%. The sequenced material came from peripheral blood or thyroid tissue (not recorded which). This clonotype was obtained from a woman younger than 30 with Graves' hyperthyroidism. The rearrangement uses TRBV9 and TRBJ2-7, with 10 bases that match TRBD1. CDR3 sequence (DNA): TGTGCCAGCAGCTCAAGCTGGGACAGGGGTATCGACGAGCAGTACTTC. Its protein product is CASSSSWDRGIDEQYF.